The present T cell receptor (beta chain) was sequenced within a study of T cell repertoires in aging, cancer and after chemotherapy. Study-level points and caveats: Loss of evenness, beyond lost richness, contributed to age-related TCR diversity decline in cancer patients.

A mixed TRB-A/B primer pool amplified rearranged TRB by multiplex touch-down PCR. TCRdb independently ran MiXCR on the multiplex PCR reads; one entry per CDR3 protein. Among about 15,000 distinct CDR3 sequences listed, approximately 50% were seen once. Concerning this clonotype: Its antigen is unidentified.

The template was genomic DNA from peripheral blood, not RNA. The germline gives CDR1 GTSNPN, CDR2 SVGIG (reference sequence). The V and J ends lost 3 bases and 7 bases respectively, with 10 bases between them. CDR3 size: 11 residues. V gene TRBV30 combines with J gene TRBJ2-7; D is undetermined. The clonotype was recovered from a human donor in good health. Sample: blood. For the CDR3, the DNA is TGTGCCTGGAGCGGTACTCGTGAGCAGTACTTC. It yields the protein CAWSGTREQYF.